This T cell receptor beta chain is from a study of PD-1 blockade in classical Hodgkin lymphoma. Across the study: Nivolumab dosed at 3 mg/kg went to patients intravenously every 2 weeks. General study points: Reports described newly diagnosed patients as having lower baseline TCR diversity than healthy donors.

Libraries were prepared by immunoSEQ multiplex PCR; TCRdb keeps only in-frame clonotypes and omits some of them. This sample has fewer than 7,500 clones, with more than 65% found just once. The V gene's germline CDR1 is MNHEY and CDR2 SVGAGI. The CDR3 loop spans 15 amino acids. With 5 bases removed from V and 1 base from J, the gap between germline ends came to 9 bases. As regards this clone: Its target is not known.

There was relapse after autologous stem cell transplantation in every patient, and there was variation in brentuximab vedotin exposure. Thawed PBMCs underwent magnetic negative selection to yield purified CD4+ T cells. Best responses included complete response and partial response; otherwise, the best response was progressive disease. This receptor was taken from a human donor with classical Hodgkin lymphoma. The material sequenced was CD4+ T cells from blood, taken at baseline. V and J are TRBV6-5 and TRBJ2-6; no reliable D call. CDR3 protein: CASSRQRSGANVLTF. The CDR3 DNA follows: TGTGCCAGCAGTCGGCAGAGATCTGGGGCCAACGTCCTGACTTTC.